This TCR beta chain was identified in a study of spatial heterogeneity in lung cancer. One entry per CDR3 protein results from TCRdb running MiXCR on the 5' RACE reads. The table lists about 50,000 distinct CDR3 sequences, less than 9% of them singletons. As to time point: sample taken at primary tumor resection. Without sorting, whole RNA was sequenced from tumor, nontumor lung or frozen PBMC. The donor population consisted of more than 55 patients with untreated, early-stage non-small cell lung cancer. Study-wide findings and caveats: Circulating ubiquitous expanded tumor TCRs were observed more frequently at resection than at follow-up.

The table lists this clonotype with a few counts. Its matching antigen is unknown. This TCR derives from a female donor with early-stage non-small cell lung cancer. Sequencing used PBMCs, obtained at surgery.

In DNA form, the CDR3 reads TGTGCCAGCGGCCGGGCGGACACTGAAGCTTTCTTT. The encoded protein is CASGRADTEAFF. V and J are TRBV28 and TRBJ1-1, with D unclear. The CDR3 runs 12 residues. Trimming removed 8 bases from V and 3 bases from J, with 10 bases in between. Germline values: CDR1 MDHEN, CDR2 SYDVKM.